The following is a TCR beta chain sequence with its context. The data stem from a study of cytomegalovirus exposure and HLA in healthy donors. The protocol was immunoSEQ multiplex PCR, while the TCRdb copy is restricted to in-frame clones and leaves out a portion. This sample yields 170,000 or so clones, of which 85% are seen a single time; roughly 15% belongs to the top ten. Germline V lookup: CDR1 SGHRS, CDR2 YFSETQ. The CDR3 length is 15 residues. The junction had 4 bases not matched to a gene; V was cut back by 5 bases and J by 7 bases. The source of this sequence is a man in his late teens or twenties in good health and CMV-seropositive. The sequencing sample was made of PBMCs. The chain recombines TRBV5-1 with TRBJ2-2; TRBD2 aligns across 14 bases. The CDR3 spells CASRGLAGDSGELFF. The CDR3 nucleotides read TGCGCCAGCAGGGGACTAGCGGGAGATAGCGGGGAGCTGTTTTTT.